This T cell receptor (beta chain) was recovered during a study of T cells in Graves' hyperthyroidism and ophthalmopathy. This clonotype was detected a few times. There are 16 residues in the CDR3. V gave up 7 bases and J gave up 7 bases, with 25 bases separating them. Germline V gene data show CDR1 as SGHTA and CDR2 as FQGNSA. Diagnosis of hyperthyroidism was new in patients aged 18 to 65, and its duration was under 2 months. RNA transcripts served as the template for amplifying TCR beta CDR3 regions. When the TCR CDR3 underwent first-round RT-PCR, the HTBI primer set was used. TCRdb reanalysed the multiplex PCR reads using MiXCR and keeps one entry per CDR3 protein. The sample contains just under 750,000 distinct CDR3 sequences, under 45% of which appear only once.

This chain connects TRBV7-2 to TRBJ1-2, with a possible D match to TRBD1 (6 bases). The material sequenced was blood. The receptor's source is a woman between 40 and 55 years old with Graves' hyperthyroidism. CDR3 region: CASIFSLTQKGGGYTF. As DNA, the CDR3 is TGTGCCAGCATTTTCTCCCTGACACAAAAGGGGGGTGGCTACACCTTC.